This T cell receptor beta chain emerged from a study of T cell responses to AZD1222 COVID-19 vaccine. As concerns this clone: Antigen: not known. The junction shows a germline mismatch at one end, possibly a read error.

Data came from immunoSEQ multiplex PCR; TCRdb stores just in-frame clones and leaves some out. This table has around 150,000 clones, 94% appearing once. CDR3 size: 11 residues. CDR1 and CDR2 (germline): DFQATT, SNEGSKA (reference sequence). Findings and caveats of the study: Elevations in Spike-specific TCR breadth and depth followed administration of two AZD1222 doses.

The rearrangement links TRBV20-1 to TRBJ1-5; 9 bases line up with TRBD1. The sample consisted of peripheral blood, taken on day 0 of AZD1222 vaccination. The receptor comes from an adult in good health. This CDR3 reads CSATRDRAQHF. The CDR3 coding sequence is TGCAGTGCCACCCGGGACAGGGCCCAACATTTT.